The rows below give T cell receptor beta chains drawn from one sample of a study of T cells in tuberculosis. The table came from immunoSEQ multiplex PCR; TCRdb's copy has only in-frame clones and leaves some out. Of about 5,500 clones listed, around 97% are singletons. Sequencing used PBMCs, obtained at tuberculosis diagnosis. The receptors originated from an adult with tuberculosis. Both conserved end residues are part of each CDR3. Fields, in order: clone size, CDR3 length, V gene, J gene, D gene, CDR3 protein, CDR3 DNA. D genes are given only for firm matches. Expanded clones are given a class, and other clones once, few, many or no size at all.

-	15	TRBV21-1	TRBJ2-3	-	CASSNSGTRVDTQYF	TGTGCCAGCAGCAATTCCGGGACTAGAGTGGATACGCAGTATTTT
-	13	TRBV27	TRBJ1-5	-	CASSDGGYQPQHF	TGTGCCAGCTCGGACGGAGGCTATCAGCCCCAGCATTTT
-	18	TRBV29-1	TRBJ2-7	TRBD1	CSVEDPEPGQANYYEQYF	TGCAGCGTTGAAGATCCCGAACCGGGACAGGCGAATTACTACGAGCAGTACTTC
-	15	TRBV16	TRBJ2-1	TRBD2	CASSPLAGSYNEQFF	TGTGCCAGCAGCCCACTAGCGGGGTCCTACAATGAGCAGTTCTTC
-	18	TRBV11-3	TRBJ1-5	-	CASSLLATGPFSNQPQHF	TGTGCCAGCAGCTTATTAGCGACAGGCCCTTTTAGCAATCAGCCCCAGCATTTT
-	15	TRBV9	TRBJ2-5	TRBD1	CASSSRDSPQGTQYF	TGTGCCAGCAGCTCCCGGGACAGCCCTCAGGGGACCCAGTACTTC
once	21	TRBV12-5	TRBJ1-4	TRBD1	CASGLPPVYPGQPATNEKLFF	TGTGCTAGTGGTTTGCCCCCAGTTTATCCGGGACAGCCGGCAACTAATGAAAAACTGTTTTTT
-	15	TRBV5-1	TRBJ2-7	TRBD1	CASSSSTGENYEQYF	TGCGCCAGCAGCTCCTCGACAGGGGAGAACTACGAGCAGTACTTC
once	13	TRBV11-2	TRBJ1-2	TRBD1	CASSPQGARGYTF	TGTGCCAGCAGCCCTCAGGGGGCGCGGGGCTACACCTTC
-	15	TRBV15	TRBJ2-7	TRBD2	CATSRGGLAAYEQYF	TGTGCCACCAGCAGAGGAGGACTAGCCGCCTACGAGCAGTACTTC
once	12	TRBV2	TRBJ1-2	-	CASNQQGYGYTF	TGTGCCAGCAACCAACAGGGCTATGGCTACACCTTC
once	12	TRBV5-1	TRBJ2-7	-	CASSLAKYEQYF	TGCGCCAGCAGCTTGGCTAAATACGAGCAGTACTTC
-	17	TRBV4-2	TRBJ2-3	TRBD2	CASSQETSGRVADTQYF	TGTGCCAGCAGCCAAGAAACTAGCGGGAGAGTAGCAGATACGCAGTATTTT
-	17	TRBV2	TRBJ2-5	TRBD2	CASSAGSSGRAGETQYF	TGTGCCAGCAGTGCGGGGTCTAGCGGGAGGGCCGGGGAGACCCAGTACTTC
-	14	TRBV13	TRBJ1-4	-	CASSPGSRGEKLFF	TGTGCCAGCAGCCCGGGATCCAGGGGTGAAAAACTGTTTTTT
-	16	TRBV15	TRBJ2-6	-	CATRLRRGSGANVLTF	TGTGCCACCAGGCTTAGGAGGGGCTCTGGGGCCAACGTCCTGACTTTC
-	14	TRBV13	TRBJ1-1	-	CASSLDGGGTEAFF	TGTGCCAGCAGCTTAGATGGGGGCGGCACTGAAGCTTTCTTT
-	15	TRBV7-2	TRBJ1-5	TRBD1	CASSLRTGRTQPQHF	TGTGCCAGCAGCCTTCGGACAGGGAGAACTCAGCCCCAGCATTTT
-	14	TRBV11-1	TRBJ1-1	TRBD1	CASSPDRRDTEAFF	TGTGCCAGCAGCCCGGACAGGAGGGACACTGAAGCTTTCTTT
-	14	TRBV6-1	TRBJ2-5	TRBD2	CASGATSGVETQYF	TGTGCCAGTGGGGCAACTAGCGGGGTGGAGACCCAGTACTTC
-	20	TRBV5-1	TRBJ1-3	TRBD1	CASSLVTGQGGRNSGNTIYF	TGCGCCAGCAGCTTGGTTACGGGGCAGGGGGGTCGAAACTCTGGAAACACCATATATTTT
medium-sized	14	TRBV6-1	TRBJ2-3	TRBD1	CASNRDRGRYTQYF	TGTGCCAGCAACCGGGACAGGGGAAGGTATACGCAGTATTTT
-	14	TRBV5-6	TRBJ2-6	-	CASSRYSGANVLTF	TGTGCCAGCAGCCGGTACTCTGGGGCCAACGTCCTGACTTTC
-	16	TRBV19	TRBJ1-3	TRBD1	CASSLTDRGGGNTIYF	TGTGCCAGTAGTCTTACGGACAGGGGAGGAGGAAACACCATATATTTT
once	13	TRBV6-5	TRBJ2-2	-	CASRNMNTGELFF	TGTGCCAGCAGGAACATGAACACCGGGGAGCTGTTTTTT
-	15	TRBV7-9	TRBJ1-3	-	CASSPQGSSGNTIYF	TGTGCCAGCAGTCCTCAGGGGAGCTCTGGAAACACCATATATTTT
-	12	TRBV27	TRBJ1-1	TRBD1	CASGKGTDEAFF	TGTGCCAGCGGCAAGGGGACAGATGAAGCTTTCTTT
-	13	TRBV10-3	TRBJ1-2	TRBD1	CAISSQGVGGYTF	TGTGCCATCAGTTCGCAGGGGGTAGGCGGCTACACCTTC
-	15	TRBV5-1	TRBJ2-7	-	CASSLIKDSSYEQYF	TGCGCCAGCAGCCTGATTAAGGACAGCTCCTACGAGCAGTACTTC
-	16	TRBV27	TRBJ1-4	-	CASSQGPARTNEKLFF	TGTGCCAGCAGTCAGGGCCCGGCTAGGACTAATGAAAAACTGTTTTTT
-	15	TRBV5-6	TRBJ2-5	TRBD1	CASSWGQGLGETQYF	TGTGCCAGCAGCTGGGGACAGGGTTTGGGAGAGACCCAGTACTTC
-	14	TRBV19	TRBJ1-1	-	CASSPGALRTEAFF	TGTGCCAGTAGCCCAGGGGCCCTGAGAACTGAAGCTTTCTTT
-	14	TRBV19	TRBJ1-1	-	CASSPEGWGTEAFF	TGTGCCAGTAGTCCCGAGGGCTGGGGAACTGAAGCTTTCTTT
once	11	TRBV20-1	TRBJ1-2	-	CSAPVLYGYTF	TGCAGTGCTCCTGTCCTATATGGCTACACCTTC
-	12	TRBV30	TRBJ1-2	TRBD1	CAWSPTGAGYTF	TGTGCCTGGTCCCCGACAGGGGCTGGCTACACCTTC
-	12	TRBV9	TRBJ2-5	-	CASSVEEETQYF	TGTGCCAGCAGCGTCGAGGAAGAGACCCAGTACTTC
-	13	TRBV7-2	TRBJ2-7	-	CASSLGRGYEQYF	TGTGCCAGCAGCTTAGGAAGGGGATACGAGCAGTACTTC
-	14	TRBV9	TRBJ2-1	TRBD2	CASSVAGGDNEQFF	TGTGCCAGCAGCGTAGCGGGAGGGGACAATGAGCAGTTCTTC
once	12	TRBV19	TRBJ2-5	TRBD1	CASRGSGETQYF	TGTGCCAGCAGGGGGTCGGGAGAGACCCAGTACTTC
once	16	TRBV9	TRBJ2-7	TRBD2	CASSVAPSGGVNEQYF	TGTGCCAGCAGCGTAGCCCCTAGCGGGGGGGTGAACGAGCAGTACTTC
-	12	TRBV19	TRBJ2-1	-	CASSIGVNEQFF	TGTGCCAGTAGTATAGGAGTAAATGAGCAGTTCTTC
-	11	TRBV11-2	TRBJ1-2	-	CASTSGVARTF	TGTGCCAGCACCTCCGGGGTGGCGAGAACCTTC
-	16	TRBV11-2	TRBJ1-2	TRBD1	CASSPLKGARVGGYTF	TGTGCCAGCAGCCCACTCAAGGGGGCGCGGGTCGGTGGCTACACCTTC
-	13	TRBV5-1	TRBJ2-7	TRBD1	CASSSGQVTAQYF	TGCGCCAGCAGCTCGGGACAGGTCACGGCGCAGTACTTC
-	12	TRBV29-1	TRBJ2-1	TRBD2	CSGLAEDNEQFF	TGCAGCGGACTAGCGGAGGACAATGAGCAGTTCTTC
-	14	TRBV6-5	TRBJ2-5	-	CASSYSSGAETQYF	TGTGCCAGCAGTTACTCATCAGGGGCGGAGACCCAGTACTTC
-	15	TRBV7-2	TRBJ1-1	-	CASSPDSFRGTEAFF	TGTGCCAGCAGCCCGGACAGCTTTAGGGGGACTGAAGCTTTCTTT
-	15	TRBV19	TRBJ1-4	TRBD1	CASRQGDATNEKLFF	TGTGCCAGCCGACAGGGTGACGCAACTAATGAAAAACTGTTTTTT
-	13	TRBV7-2	TRBJ1-1	-	CASSLAGDTEAFF	TGTGCCAGCAGCTTAGCAGGGGACACTGAAGCTTTCTTT
-	14	TRBV2	TRBJ2-7	TRBD2	CASQPGLASGEQYF	TGTGCCAGCCAACCGGGACTAGCGTCGGGAGAGCAGTACTTC